This T cell receptor (beta chain) was captured by sequencing in a study of blood T cell repertoires in COVID-19. Turning to the study itself: The United States, Italy and Spain supplied acute and convalescent COVID-19 samples. T cells, B-cell-depleted T cells, or PBMCs supplied cDNA or gDNA.

Original handling: It was from reference gene primer amplification that nucleated cell counts were estimated. Generated by immunoSEQ multiplex PCR, the TCRdb table keeps only in-frame clones and is missing some. V and J calls and clone size are as listed in that table; D and trimming were resolved from the DNA. There are roughly 30,000 clones in the sample; about 88% occur only once, and 25% to 35% lies in the top ten. This clone has more than one count but fewer than ten. The sequencing sample was made of peripheral blood. The clonotype originates from a man older than 75 with acute or convalescent COVID-19.

CDR3: CASSIGPTGNRGYTF. DNA for the CDR3: TGTGCCAGTAGTATAGGCCCCACAGGGAATCGTGGCTACACCTTC. J is TRBJ1-2 and V is TRBV19; perhaps TRBD1 as D (6 bases). V lost 1 base and J 7 bases, leaving 16 bases between the germline ends. The germline V gene encodes CDR1 LNHDA and CDR2 SQIVND (reference sequence). The CDR3 totals 15 residues.